These 8 T cell receptor beta chains were all obtained from the same sample, sequenced in a study of blood T cell repertoires in COVID-19. The table came from immunoSEQ multiplex PCR; TCRdb's copy has only in-frame clones and leaves some out. Of around 400,000 clones detected, roughly nine tenths appear once; the ten largest clones hold more than 0.85%. Source material: PBMCs or T cells enriched from blood (not recorded which). The origin of the receptors is a woman in her thirties or forties who had been exposed to COVID-19.

The V call is TRBV3-1 (or the pseudogene TRBV3-2), the J call TRBJ2-6; tentatively, D is TRBD1 (6 bases). Germline CDR1 is LGHDT and CDR2 is YNNKEL (reference sequence). Trimming shortened V by 0 bases and J by 1 base, and 13 bases separated the two germline ends. The CDR3 sequence is 18 residues long. The CDR3 sequence: CASSQEDSQFSGANVLTF. The CDR3 region has the DNA TGTGCCAGCAGCCAAGAGGACAGCCAATTTTCTGGGGCCAACGTCCTGACTTTC.

This clone was detected many times. V and J are TRBV3-1 (or the pseudogene TRBV3-2) and TRBJ2-7, with a tentative D call TRBD1 (5 bases). Trimming took 4 bases from V and 5 from J, leaving 18 bases between them. The CDR3 covers 15 residues. CDR1 is LGHDT, CDR2 YNNKEL, per germline (reference sequence). This CDR3 is CASSRLTGDRDEQYF. The DNA for the CDR3 is TGTGCCAGCAGCCGCTTGACTGGAGACAGAGACGAGCAGTACTTC.

This clone was recorded once. The rearrangement links TRBV25-1 to TRBJ2-1; 8 bases map to TRBD1. Germline trimming cut 10 bases from V and 4 bases from J; bases unmatched to any gene: 9. This CDR3 comprises 14 residues. Germline values: CDR1 MGHDK, CDR2 SYGVNS. The CDR3 is CATKDRVLYNEQFF. The CDR3 DNA sequence: TGTGCCACTAAGGACAGGGTTCTGTACAATGAGCAGTTCTTC.

V and J are TRBV12-3 or TRBV12-4 and TRBJ1-1; no reliable D call. V shed 5 bases and J shed 5 bases, with 9 bases lying between them. The CDR3 runs 12 residues. CDR3 protein: CASSARETEAFF. In DNA form, the CDR3 reads TGTGCCAGCAGTGCGAGGGAGACTGAAGCTTTCTTT.

The gene calls are TRBV7-2 and TRBJ1-1, with D possibly being TRBD1 (5 bases). Germline loops: CDR1 SGHTA, CDR2 FQGNSA. Trimming cost V 0 bases and J 4 bases, with 12 bases left between them. CDR3 size: 15 residues. The CDR3 protein is CASSLAGGGGTEAFF. In DNA form, the CDR3 reads TGTGCCAGCAGCTTAGCGGGGGGTGGAGGCACTGAAGCTTTCTTT.

The J gene is TRBJ1-2, the V gene TRBV5-5; 9 bases match TRBD1. The CDR3 has 14 amino acids. The junction had 3 bases not matched to a gene; V was cut back by 2 bases and J by 4 bases. Germline values: CDR1 SGHKS, CDR2 YYEKEE (reference sequence). The CDR3 coding sequence is TGTGCCAGCAGCTTAGGACAGGGGTTCTATGGCTACACCTTC. It codes for CASSLGQGFYGYTF.

V usage is TRBV9 and J usage is TRBJ2-2, with D possibly being TRBD2 (5 bases). Germline CDR1 is SGDLS and CDR2 is YYNGEE. This CDR3 region has 14 residues. Trimming took off 4 bases at V and 1 base at J, with 8 bases between the two ends. The CDR3 reads CASSLRGNTGELFF. The CDR3 DNA reads as TGTGCCAGCAGCCTCCGGGGGAACACCGGGGAGCTGTTTTTT.

This clone has a single count. The J gene is TRBJ2-1, the V gene TRBV21-1; TRBD2 was called by the table and not checked on the DNA. TRBV21-1 is tagged as a pseudogene. The CDR3 is 17 residues long. CDR3: CASSKTGGTSGTNEQFF. The CDR3 region has the DNA TGTGCCAGCAGCAAAACAGGCGGGACTAGCGGGACCAATGAGCAGTTCTTC.